This T cell receptor (beta chain) was profiled in a study of T cells in Graves' hyperthyroidism and ophthalmopathy. Ten or more counts support this clonotype. It was RNA transcripts that yielded the amplified TCR beta CDR3 regions. Initially, a first-round RT-PCR of the TCR CDR3 employed the HTBI primer set. TCRdb used MiXCR to reprocess the multiplex PCR reads, holding one entry per CDR3 protein. This table has hundreds of thousands of distinct CDR3 sequences, about 15% appearing once. It was 8.5 to 10 ml of fresh peripheral blood that supplied the PBMCs. J gave up 2 bases and V 2 bases, and 2 bases lay outside the gene matches. Germline V CDR1 and CDR2: KGHSH, LQKENI. The CDR3 has 15 residues.

This TCR derives from a woman aged 45-65 years with Graves' ophthalmopathy. The chain carries TRBV18 and TRBJ2-7; 11 positions agree with TRBD2. The specimen was blood. The DNA for the CDR3 is TGTGCCAGCTCACCATTAGCGGGAGGGACCTACGAGCAGTACTTC. Translating it yields CASSPLAGGTYEQYF.